These 15 T cell receptor beta chains were all obtained from the same sample, sequenced in a study of response to subunit inactivated influenza vaccine. Via MiXCR, TCRdb re-called the RT-PCR reads, giving one row per CDR3 protein. The repertoire includes over 150,000 distinct CDR3 sequences, approximately 11% of them detected once, and around 12% sits in the top ten. The sequences come from non-naive T cells sorted from PBMCs, collected 45 days after vaccination. Receptors were obtained from a man aged 45-65 years who received an inactivated influenza vaccine.

This clonotype was seen at least ten times. V usage is TRBV12-3 or TRBV12-4 and J usage is TRBJ2-7, with TRBD1 matching over 10 bases. With V trimmed by 4 bases and J by 4 bases, 1 base remained unmatched. The CDR3 covers 13 residues. CDR3 region: CASSWDRGYEQYF. In DNA, the CDR3 is TGTGCCAGCAGTTGGGACAGGGGATACGAGCAGTACTTC.

The gene calls are TRBV20-1 and TRBJ2-5, with D perhaps matching TRBD1 (5 bases). The CDR3 totals 17 residues. CDR1 and CDR2 from the germline V gene are DFQATT and SNEGSKA (reference sequence). Trimming took 0 bases from V and 5 from J, leaving 22 bases between them. CDR3 sequence: CSARDQGGRALHETQYF. The CDR3 bases are TGCAGTGCTAGAGATCAGGGTGGTAGAGCATTGCATGAGACCCAGTACTTC.

The chain combines TRBV7-2 with TRBJ2-1; the D call may be TRBD1 or TRBD2 (5 bases each). The germline gives CDR1 SGHTA, CDR2 FQGNSA. The germline V and J ends were trimmed by 1 base and 2 bases, with 12 bases remaining between them. This CDR3 spans 16 amino acids. The CDR3 loop is CASSLVGTGTYNEQFF. The DNA for the CDR3 is TGTGCCAGCAGCTTAGTAGGGACCGGGACCTACAATGAGCAGTTCTTC.

This clonotype was counted at least ten times. The rearrangement uses TRBV2 and TRBJ2-1; TRBD2 might be the D (5 bases). The CDR3 spans 13 residues. V was pared by 10 bases and J by 6 bases, with 16 bases between. CDR1 is SNHLY, CDR2 FYNNEI, per germline. The CDR3 nucleotides are TGTGCCAACACGGACTGGGAACTCAATGAGCAGTTCTTC. Its translation is CANTDWELNEQFF. The full variable domain, completed using reference TRBV2 and TRBJ2-1, is EPEVTQTPSHQVTQMGQEVILRCVPISNHLYFYWYRQILGQKVEFLVSFYNNEISEKSEIFDDQFSVERPDGSNFTLKIRSTKLEDSAMYFCANTDWELNEQFFGPGTRLTVL.

The chain recombines TRBV12-3 or TRBV12-4 with TRBJ2-1; a weak D match, TRBD2 (6 bases). V gave up 1 base and J gave up 8 bases, with 12 bases separating them. CDR3 length equals 14 residues. The CDR3 spells CASSLGREQYEQFF. CDR3 coding DNA: TGTGCCAGCAGTTTAGGGCGGGAACAATATGAGCAGTTCTTC.

This clonotype was seen many times. At one end, the junction sequence differs from germline, possibly due to a read error. The chain carries TRBV7-7 and TRBJ2-1; D may be TRBD1 or TRBD2 (6 bases each). Germline V lookup: CDR1 SSHAT, CDR2 FNYEAQ (reference sequence). The CDR3 sequence is 13 residues long. The CDR3 nucleotides are TGTGCTAGCAGCTTAGGAGGGGGCAATGAGCAGTTCTTC. Amino acid sequence: CASSLGGGNEQFF.

This clonotype was seen a handful of times. The chain has TRBV7-7 and TRBJ2-3, with a weak D call TRBD2 (6 bases). The ends were cut back, 10 bases at V and 6 bases at J, with 17 bases in the middle. The germline V gene has CDR1 SSHAT and CDR2 FNYEAQ (reference sequence). This CDR3 comprises 13 residues. This CDR3 reads CAISQTRSDTQYF. DNA of the CDR3: TGTGCCATCTCACAGACTAGATCGGATACGCAGTATTTT. The full variable domain, rest sourced from reference TRBV7-7 and TRBJ2-3, is GAGVSQSPRYKVTKRGQDVTLRCDPISSHATLYWYQQALGQGPEFLTYFNYEAQPDKSGLPSDRFSAERPEGSISTLTIQRTEQRDSAMYRCAISQTRSDTQYFGPGTRLTVL.

The chain is built from TRBV7-3 and TRBJ2-3; D is perhaps TRBD2 (6 bases). The CDR3 covers 16 residues. V lost 2 bases to trimming and J lost 0 bases, with 12 bases between them. Germline assignment: CDR1 SGHTA and CDR2 FQGTGA. CDR3 in DNA: TGTGCCAGCAGCTTATTTGGGGGAGGAAGCACAGATACGCAGTATTTT. Translation gives CASSLFGGGSTDTQYF.

This clonotype has more than one count but fewer than ten. The V call is TRBV10-3, the J call TRBJ2-7; 10 bases match TRBD1. V trimming: 10 bases; J trimming: 1 base; junction bases outside the gene matches: 7. This CDR3 has 14 residues. Germline values: CDR1 ENHRY, CDR2 SYGVKD. CDR3 DNA: TGTGCCACCCGGGGGGGACAGGGGTCCTACGAGCAGTACTTC. Encoded protein: CATRGGQGSYEQYF.

The V and J genes are TRBV7-9 and TRBJ2-2, with 9 nucleotides matching TRBD1. J was trimmed by 5 bases and V by 3 bases; bases with no gene match: 10. In germline, CDR1 is SEHNR, CDR2 FQNEAQ (reference sequence). The CDR3 totals 17 residues. The CDR3 loop is CASSFTTGTGRTGELFF. In DNA, the CDR3 is TGTGCCAGCAGCTTCACCACCGGGACAGGGCGGACCGGGGAGCTGTTTTTT.

This clonotype has a handful of counts. This chain uses TRBV18 with TRBJ2-6; 12 nucleotides line up with TRBD1. CDR1 KGHSH and CDR2 LQKENI come from the germline V gene. The CDR3 spans 18 residues. Trimming took 3 bases from V and 3 from J; bases not matched to a gene: 6. In DNA, the CDR3 is TGTGCCAGCTCACCGATGGGACAGGGGGCGCTTGGGGCCAACGTCCTGACTTTC. Translation: CASSPMGQGALGANVLTF. The full variable domain, with the rest looked up from reference TRBV18 and TRBJ2-6, is NAGVMQNPRHLVRRRGQEARLRCSPMKGHSHVYWYRQLPEEGLKFMVYLQKENIIDESGMPKERFSAEFPKEGPSILRIQQVVRGDSAAYFCASSPMGQGALGANVLTFGAGSRLTVL.

The sample holds a few counts of this clonotype. V usage is TRBV28 and J usage is TRBJ2-7; D is unclear. Trimming took off 10 bases at V and 1 base at J, with 14 bases between the two ends. CDR1 is MDHEN and CDR2 is SYDVKM in the germline V gene. The CDR3 has 13 amino acids. CDR3: CATPAILSYEQYF. CDR3 nucleotide sequence: TGTGCCACCCCAGCGATCCTGTCCTACGAGCAGTACTTC. Filled out from reference TRBV28 and TRBJ2-7, the complete variable domain reads DVKVTQSSRYLVKRTGEKVFLECVQDMDHENMFWYRQDPGLGLRLIYFSYDVKMKEKGDIPEGYSVSREKKERFSLILESASTNQTSMYLCATPAILSYEQYFGPGTRLTVT.

This clonotype was recorded a few times. The V and J genes are TRBV7-2 and TRBJ1-2; D not certain. V was clipped by 2 bases and J by 1 base, with 5 bases between them. The CDR3 runs to 13 residues. Germline values: CDR1 SGHTA, CDR2 FQGNSA. The CDR3 spells CASSLSRNYGYTF. CDR3 in DNA: TGTGCCAGCAGCTTAAGTCGTAACTATGGCTACACCTTC.

The chain has TRBV9 and TRBJ1-2; TRBD1 matches at 7 bases. The V and J ends lost 3 bases and 4 bases, in that order; junction bases with no gene match: 6. The CDR3 covers 14 residues. CDR1 is SGDLS and CDR2 is YYNGEE in the germline V gene. CDR3 sequence: CASSAQTGPYGYTF. The CDR3 region has the DNA TGTGCCAGCAGCGCCCAGACAGGGCCCTATGGCTACACCTTC.

This clonotype was observed a few times. CDR3 bases: TGCGCCAGCAGCAGGTCGCTAGCGGGAACCGAGCAGTACTTC. Translating it yields CASSRSLAGTEQYF. This rearrangement joins TRBV5-1 to TRBJ2-7, with 9 bases identical to TRBD2. V was clipped by 4 bases and J by 6 bases; unmatched bases: 8. Germline CDR1 reads SGHRS; CDR2 reads YFSETQ. The CDR3 runs 14 residues.